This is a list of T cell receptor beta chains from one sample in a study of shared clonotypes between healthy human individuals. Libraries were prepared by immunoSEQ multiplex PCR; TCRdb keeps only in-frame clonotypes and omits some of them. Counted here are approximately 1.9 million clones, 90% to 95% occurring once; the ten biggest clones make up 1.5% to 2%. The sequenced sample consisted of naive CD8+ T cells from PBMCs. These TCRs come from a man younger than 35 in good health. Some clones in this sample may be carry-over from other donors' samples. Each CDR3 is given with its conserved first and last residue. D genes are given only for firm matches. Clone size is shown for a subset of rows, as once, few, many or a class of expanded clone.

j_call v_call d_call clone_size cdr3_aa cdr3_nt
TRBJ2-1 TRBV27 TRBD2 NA CASLTSGRNNEQFF TGTGCCAGCTTAACTAGCGGGAGGAACAATGAGCAGTTCTTC
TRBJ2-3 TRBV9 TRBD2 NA CASGATSGRVSDTQYF TGTGCCAGCGGGGCGACTAGCGGGAGGGTCTCAGATACGCAGTATTTT
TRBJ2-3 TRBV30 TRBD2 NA CAWSQQSLAGVRADTQYF TGTGCCTGGAGCCAACAATCCCTAGCGGGGGTTAGAGCAGATACGCAGTATTTT
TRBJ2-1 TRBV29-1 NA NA CSVELRGLYNEQFF TGCAGCGTTGAACTGCGGGGTTTATACAATGAGCAGTTCTTC
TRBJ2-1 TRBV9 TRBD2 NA CASSSTPEREGPYNEQFF TGTGCCAGCAGCTCGACTCCTGAGCGGGAGGGCCCCTACAATGAGCAGTTCTTC
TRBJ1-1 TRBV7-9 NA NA CASSSRDRTAFF TGTGCCAGCAGCTCAAGGGACCGTACAGCTTTCTTT
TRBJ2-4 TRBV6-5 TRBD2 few CASSPGRVAKNIQYF TGTGCCAGCAGCCCCGGGAGGGTCGCCAAAAACATTCAGTACTTC
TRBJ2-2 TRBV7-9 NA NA CASSLIRQEKGELFF TGTGCCAGCAGCTTAATTCGGCAGGAGAAGGGGGAGCTGTTTTTT
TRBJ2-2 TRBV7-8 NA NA CASSLIASGELFF TGTGCCAGCAGCTTAATCGCCTCCGGGGAGCTGTTTTTT
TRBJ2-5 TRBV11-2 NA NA CASSFGLGIQETQYF TGTGCCAGCAGCTTTGGTTTGGGGATCCAAGAGACCCAGTACTTC
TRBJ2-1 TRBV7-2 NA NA CASSDRLGDEQFF TGTGCCAGCAGCGACAGGCTCGGGGATGAGCAGTTCTTC
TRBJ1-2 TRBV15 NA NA CATSTLNLGGGYTF TGTGCCACCAGCACCTTAAATCTAGGGGGTGGCTACACCTTC
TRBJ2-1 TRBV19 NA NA CASSIARGPYNEQFF TGTGCCAGTAGTATAGCCCGGGGGCCCTACAATGAGCAGTTCTTC
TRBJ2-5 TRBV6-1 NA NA CAVSWGRKETQYF TGTGCGGTAAGCTGGGGGCGGAAAGAGACCCAGTACTTC
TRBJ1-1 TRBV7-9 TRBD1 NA CASSPRTGLNTEAFF TGTGCCAGCAGCCCCCGGACAGGGTTGAACACTGAAGCTTTCTTT
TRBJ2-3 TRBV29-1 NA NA CSVLGGSTDTQYF TGCAGCGTTCTCGGCGGCAGCACAGATACGCAGTATTTT
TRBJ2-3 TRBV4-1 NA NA CASSQAGPDKYF TGCGCCAGCAGCCAAGCAGGGCCCGATAAGTATTTT
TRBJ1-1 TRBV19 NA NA CASSMVGLGPVDFF TGTGCCAGTAGTATGGTAGGGTTAGGACCGGTGGATTTCTTT
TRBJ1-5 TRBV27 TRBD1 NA CASSIQPPGQVNQPQHF TGTGCCAGCAGCATCCAGCCCCCGGGACAGGTCAATCAGCCCCAGCATTTT
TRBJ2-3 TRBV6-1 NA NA CASSDLGSRSGFATDTQYF TGTGCCAGCAGTGACCTCGGGAGTCGGAGCGGATTCGCTACAGATACGCAGTATTTT
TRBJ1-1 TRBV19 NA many CASSTPWTALNTEAFF TGTGCCAGTAGTACCCCATGGACAGCATTGAACACTGAAGCTTTCTTT
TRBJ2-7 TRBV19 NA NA CASRQGSSYEQYF TGTGCCAGTCGCCAAGGGTCCTCCTACGAGCAGTACTTC
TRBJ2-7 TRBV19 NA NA CASSMQASYEQYF TGTGCCAGTAGTATGCAGGCGTCCTACGAGCAGTACTTC
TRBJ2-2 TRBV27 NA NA CASSHRAGFVTGELFF TGTGCCAGCAGTCACCGCGCGGGGTTCGTCACCGGGGAGCTGTTTTTT
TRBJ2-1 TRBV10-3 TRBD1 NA CAYSPDRGPNEQFF TGTGCCTACTCCCCCGACAGGGGCCCCAATGAGCAGTTCTTC
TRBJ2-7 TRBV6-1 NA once CASSDFAGQSYEQYF TGTGCCAGCAGTGACTTCGCTGGACAGTCCTACGAGCAGTACTTC
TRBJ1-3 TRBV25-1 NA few CASSEGGNTIYF TGTGCCAGCAGTGAAGGTGGAAACACCATATATTTT
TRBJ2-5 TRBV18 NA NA CASSPEAVGKETQYF TGTGCCAGCTCACCAGAGGCTGTGGGGAAGGAGACCCAGTACTTC
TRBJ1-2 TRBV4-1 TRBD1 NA CASSQVGGWTGSPGILGGYTF TGCGCCAGCAGCCAAGTCGGAGGGTGGACAGGGTCTCCGGGGATCCTAGGGGGCTACACCTTC
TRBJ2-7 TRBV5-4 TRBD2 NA CASQAGTSGRALFEQYF TGTGCCAGCCAGGCGGGGACTAGCGGGAGGGCCCTCTTCGAGCAGTACTTC
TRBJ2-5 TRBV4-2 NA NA CASSYPTGMGETQYF TGTGCCAGCAGCTACCCGACAGGCATGGGGGAGACCCAGTACTTC
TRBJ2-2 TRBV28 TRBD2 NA CARMNRGEETGELFF TGTGCCAGGATGAATCGGGGGGAGGAGACCGGGGAGCTGTTTTTT
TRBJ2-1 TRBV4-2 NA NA CASSQDGALNEQFF TGTGCCAGCAGCCAAGATGGAGCTCTCAATGAGCAGTTCTTC
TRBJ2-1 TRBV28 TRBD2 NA CASSFPLSSGSNNEQFF TGTGCCAGCAGTTTCCCCCTCTCTAGCGGGAGTAACAATGAGCAGTTCTTC
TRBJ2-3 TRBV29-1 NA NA CSVDGWERRGFTDTQYF TGCAGCGTCGACGGCTGGGAGCGGCGGGGATTCACAGATACGCAGTATTTT
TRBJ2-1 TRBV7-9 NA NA CASSLGTNNEQFF TGTGCCAGCAGCTTGGGGACCAACAATGAGCAGTTCTTC
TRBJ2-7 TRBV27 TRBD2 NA CASSFSGGTISHEQYF TGTGCCAGCAGTTTTTCGGGTGGGACTATCAGCCACGAGCAGTACTTC
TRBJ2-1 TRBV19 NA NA CASSIGPGLLTREQFF TGTGCCAGTAGTATAGGACCGGGACTCCTAACCCGAGAGCAGTTCTTC
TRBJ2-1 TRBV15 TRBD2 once CATSRVTAGGLNEQFF TGTGCCACCAGCAGAGTAACAGCGGGAGGCCTCAATGAGCAGTTCTTC
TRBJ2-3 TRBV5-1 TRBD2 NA CASSWTSGRSDTQYF TGCGCCAGCAGCTGGACTAGCGGGAGAAGTGATACGCAGTATTTT
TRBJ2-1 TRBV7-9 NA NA CASSYLRDIEQFF TGTGCCAGCAGCTATTTGCGGGACATTGAGCAGTTCTTC
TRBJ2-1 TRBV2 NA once CASSEPEFNGHEQFF TGTGCCAGCAGTGAACCTGAGTTTAACGGGCATGAGCAGTTCTTC
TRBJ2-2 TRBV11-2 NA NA CASSPLRGHTGELFF TGTGCCAGCAGCCCCCTTCGGGGGCACACCGGGGAGCTGTTTTTT
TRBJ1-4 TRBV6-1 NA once CASSTPPATNEKLFF TGTGCCAGCAGTACCCCGCCGGCTACTAATGAAAAACTGTTTTTT
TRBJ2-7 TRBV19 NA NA CASSRDGSEQYF TGTGCCAGCTCCCGGGACGGGAGCGAGCAGTACTTC
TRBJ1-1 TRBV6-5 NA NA CASSTRQRF TGTGCCAGCAGCACCCGACAGCGCTTT
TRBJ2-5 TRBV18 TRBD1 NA CASSLARTGGETQYF TGTGCCAGCTCACTTGCTAGGACAGGAGGAGAGACCCAGTACTTC
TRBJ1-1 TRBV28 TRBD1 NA CASSLLRQGGTEAFF TGTGCCAGCAGTTTATTGAGGCAGGGGGGCACTGAAGCTTTCTTT